Each of the 2 T cell receptor beta chains below was sequenced from the same sample in a study of blood T cell repertoires in COVID-19. Clones were read by immunoSEQ multiplex PCR, and TCRdb kept only the in-frame ones, dropping some. The sample shows about 78,000 clones, about 92% of them seen only once. The sequenced sample was peripheral blood. The receptors derive from a woman aged 50 to 65 in a cohort sampled during active COVID-19.

The chain links TRBV6-5 to TRBJ1-6, with TRBD1 as a possible D gene (5 bases). This CDR3 has 14 residues. V gave up 5 bases and J gave up 5 bases, with 10 bases separating them. Germline V lookup: CDR1 MNHEY, CDR2 SVGAGI. CDR3 bases: TGTGCCAGCAGTCCGTGGACAAATAATTCACCCCTCCACTTT. This translates into CASSPWTNNSPLHF.

This clone was detected once. CDR3 sequence reads: CASSLVLSRARGSPLHF. In nucleotides, the CDR3 is TGTGCCAGCAGTTTAGTTCTCAGCAGGGCCAGGGGTTCACCCCTCCACTTT. J is TRBJ1-6 and V is TRBV27, with D possibly TRBD1 on 6 matching bases. The germline CDR1 and CDR2 sequences are MNHEY and SMNVEV (reference sequence). This CDR3 region has 17 residues. V was trimmed by 2 bases and J by 9 bases, leaving 20 bases between them.